This is a list of T cell receptor beta chains from one sample in a study of Ad26.COV2.S vaccination and SARS-CoV-2 variants. Assay used: immunoSEQ multiplex PCR; TCRdb lists only in-frame clones, some missing. In the table there are about 350,000 clones, approximately 90% of which are singletons. The sequencing used peripheral blood, collected in a trial of Ad26.COV2.S vaccine versus placebo. The receptors were sampled from a person between 18 and 65 years old who received the Ad26.COV2.S COVID-19 vaccine or a placebo. Each CDR3 is given with its conserved first and last residue. A D gene is named only where the DNA matches it firmly. The size field is filled for only some rows; it gives once, few, many or a size class.

clone_size: NA
v_call: TRBV7-2
d_call: NA
j_call: TRBJ2-7
cdr3_nt: TGTGCCAGCAGAATAGTTGCCGAGCAGTACTTC
cdr3_aa: CASRIVAEQYF

clone_size: NA
v_call: TRBV20-1
d_call: NA
j_call: TRBJ2-5
cdr3_nt: TGCAGTGGAAACGCCAAAGAGACCCAGTACTTC
cdr3_aa: CSGNAKETQYF

clone_size: NA
v_call: TRBV5-5
d_call: TRBD1
j_call: TRBJ1-2
cdr3_nt: TGTGCCAGCAGCTTGCCTGGACAGGACTATGGCTACACCTTC
cdr3_aa: CASSLPGQDYGYTF

clone_size: few
v_call: TRBV5-6
d_call: NA
j_call: TRBJ2-1
cdr3_nt: TGTGCCAGCAGCTTTGACAGCTACAATGAGCAGTTCTTC
cdr3_aa: CASSFDSYNEQFF

clone_size: NA
v_call: TRBV11-1
d_call: TRBD2
j_call: TRBJ2-1
cdr3_nt: TGTGCCAGCAGCTTATCTACAGCCGCCGGGGGGGAGCAGTTCTTC
cdr3_aa: CASSLSTAAGGEQFF

clone_size: NA
v_call: TRBV9
d_call: NA
j_call: TRBJ2-5
cdr3_nt: TGTGCCAGCAGCGTATCGGGGCAAGAGACCCAGTACTTC
cdr3_aa: CASSVSGQETQYF

clone_size: NA
v_call: TRBV11-3
d_call: TRBD1
j_call: TRBJ2-3
cdr3_nt: TGTGCCAGCAGCTTAGTGAAGGGGGCGCAGACGGATACGCAGTATTTT
cdr3_aa: CASSLVKGAQTDTQYF

clone_size: once
v_call: TRBV15
d_call: NA
j_call: TRBJ2-7
cdr3_nt: TGTGCCACCAGCAGAGGGGGACTGTACGAGCAGTACTTC
cdr3_aa: CATSRGGLYEQYF

clone_size: NA
v_call: TRBV6-2/TRBV6-3
d_call: TRBD2
j_call: TRBJ2-2
cdr3_nt: TGTGCCAGCAGTTACTCTTCCCCGGGACTAGCGGGAGGAGGGACCGGGGAGCTGTTTTTT
cdr3_aa: CASSYSSPGLAGGGTGELFF

clone_size: NA
v_call: TRBV6-1
d_call: TRBD1
j_call: TRBJ1-6
cdr3_nt: TGTGCCAGCAGTGCCGGGACAGGGCTTCCGGGGAATTCACCCCTCCACTTT
cdr3_aa: CASSAGTGLPGNSPLHF

clone_size: NA
v_call: TRBV5-1
d_call: NA
j_call: TRBJ2-5
cdr3_nt: TGCGCCAGCAGCTTTGGGGCCTCGGTCCAAGAGACCCAGTACTTC
cdr3_aa: CASSFGASVQETQYF

clone_size: once
v_call: TRBV14
d_call: NA
j_call: TRBJ2-1
cdr3_nt: TGTGCCAGCAGCCAGTCCGGGACATCCCGGTTCTTC
cdr3_aa: CASSQSGTSRFF

clone_size: NA
v_call: TRBV11-3
d_call: NA
j_call: TRBJ1-1
cdr3_nt: TGTGCCAGCAGCTTAGGGGTGAACACTGAAGCTTTCTTT
cdr3_aa: CASSLGVNTEAFF

clone_size: NA
v_call: TRBV16
d_call: NA
j_call: TRBJ2-2
cdr3_nt: TGTGCCAGCAGCCAATCTCAGGGGACCGGGGAGCTGTTTTTT
cdr3_aa: CASSQSQGTGELFF

clone_size: once
v_call: TRBV4-3
d_call: NA
j_call: TRBJ1-5
cdr3_nt: TGCGCCAGCAGCCAAGATCCAGGGAGTAGCAATCAGCCCCAGCATTTT
cdr3_aa: CASSQDPGSSNQPQHF

clone_size: NA
v_call: TRBV30
d_call: TRBD2
j_call: TRBJ2-3
cdr3_nt: TGTGCCTGGAGTGTACCTAGCGGGATCGCAGATACGCAGTATTTT
cdr3_aa: CAWSVPSGIADTQYF

clone_size: NA
v_call: TRBV6-6
d_call: NA
j_call: TRBJ1-5
cdr3_nt: TGTGCCAGCAGCCAAGCTGGGACGGCTCCTAGGGAACCCCAGCATTTT
cdr3_aa: CASSQAGTAPREPQHF

clone_size: once
v_call: TRBV27
d_call: TRBD2
j_call: TRBJ2-1
cdr3_nt: TGTGCCAGCAGTCCCCCAGCGGGAACCTACAATGAGCAGTTCTTC
cdr3_aa: CASSPPAGTYNEQFF

clone_size: NA
v_call: TRBV11-2
d_call: NA
j_call: TRBJ2-7
cdr3_nt: TGTGCCAGCAGCTCAGACTCTCGGGGGACCTCCTACGAGCAGTACTTC
cdr3_aa: CASSSDSRGTSYEQYF

clone_size: NA
v_call: TRBV21-1
d_call: NA
j_call: TRBJ2-1
cdr3_nt: TGTGCCAGCAGCACCCGGCCCGGGACAGGGTGTGGTGAGCAGTTCTTC
cdr3_aa: CASSTRPGTGCGEQFF

clone_size: NA
v_call: TRBV28
d_call: TRBD1
j_call: TRBJ1-3
cdr3_nt: TGTGCCAGCAGTTTGGCGGGACAGGGTTTTGGAAACACCATATATTTT
cdr3_aa: CASSLAGQGFGNTIYF

clone_size: NA
v_call: TRBV4-3
d_call: TRBD2
j_call: TRBJ2-2
cdr3_nt: TGCGCCAGCAGCCCAGGCAGGGTTTTATTGCCTAGCGGGAGTTCGGGCGGGGAGCTGTTTTTT
cdr3_aa: CASSPGRVLLPSGSSGGELFF

clone_size: NA
v_call: TRBV19
d_call: NA
j_call: TRBJ1-5
cdr3_nt: TGTGCCAGTAGGCGGGTCGGTGGCAATCAGCCCCAGCATTTT
cdr3_aa: CASRRVGGNQPQHF

clone_size: NA
v_call: TRBV6-5
d_call: NA
j_call: TRBJ1-4
cdr3_nt: TGTGCCTCTAAAGCACAGATTACAAATGAAAAACTGTTTTTT
cdr3_aa: CASKAQITNEKLFF

clone_size: NA
v_call: TRBV28
d_call: TRBD1
j_call: TRBJ2-7
cdr3_nt: TGTGCCAGCCGAGGACAGGGGATCTACGAGCAGTACTTC
cdr3_aa: CASRGQGIYEQYF

clone_size: once
v_call: TRBV11-2
d_call: TRBD1
j_call: TRBJ1-1
cdr3_nt: TGTGCCAGCAGCTGGGACAGGAGGAACACTGAAGCTTTCTTT
cdr3_aa: CASSWDRRNTEAFF

clone_size: NA
v_call: TRBV29-1
d_call: TRBD1
j_call: TRBJ1-5
cdr3_nt: TGCAGCGTTCTCGAGCTCGGGACAGGGGGGAATAGCAATCAGCCCCAGCATTTT
cdr3_aa: CSVLELGTGGNSNQPQHF

clone_size: NA
v_call: TRBV28
d_call: TRBD1
j_call: TRBJ2-1
cdr3_nt: TGTGCCAGCAGTTCCTTACAGGGGGCCTACAATGAGCAGTTCTTC
cdr3_aa: CASSSLQGAYNEQFF

clone_size: NA
v_call: TRBV5-4
d_call: NA
j_call: TRBJ1-6
cdr3_nt: TGTGCCAGCAGCTCTTCCGGGGTCGGGTATAATTCACCCCTCCACTTT
cdr3_aa: CASSSSGVGYNSPLHF

clone_size: NA
v_call: TRBV28
d_call: NA
j_call: TRBJ2-1
cdr3_nt: TGTGCCAGCAGTTTAGCTCGGAGCGGTCATCTCTACAATGAGCAGTTCTTC
cdr3_aa: CASSLARSGHLYNEQFF

clone_size: NA
v_call: TRBV6-5
d_call: TRBD1
j_call: TRBJ2-1
cdr3_nt: TGTGCCAGTTTAGACAGGGCGACCTACAATGAGCAGTTCTTC
cdr3_aa: CASLDRATYNEQFF

clone_size: NA
v_call: TRBV6-2/TRBV6-3
d_call: TRBD2
j_call: TRBJ2-5
cdr3_nt: TGTGCCAGCAGTTACTCTGGGCTAGCGGGGGGAGAGACCCAGTACTTC
cdr3_aa: CASSYSGLAGGETQYF

clone_size: once
v_call: TRBV11-3
d_call: NA
j_call: TRBJ1-1
cdr3_nt: TGTGCCAGCAGCTTGGAAGGGCAGAACACTGAAGCTTTCTTT
cdr3_aa: CASSLEGQNTEAFF

clone_size: NA
v_call: TRBV7-7
d_call: TRBD1
j_call: TRBJ2-2
cdr3_nt: TGTGCTAGCAGCTCACTACAGGGGACATTGAGCACCGGGGAGCTGTTTTTT
cdr3_aa: CASSSLQGTLSTGELFF

clone_size: NA
v_call: TRBV7-9
d_call: TRBD2
j_call: TRBJ2-3
cdr3_nt: TGTGCCAGCGGCCTACTAGCGGGAGTTGGAGATACGCAGTATTTT
cdr3_aa: CASGLLAGVGDTQYF

clone_size: NA
v_call: TRBV9
d_call: NA
j_call: TRBJ1-3
cdr3_nt: TGTGCCAGCAGCGACGGGACCGGCGGGGACACCATATATTTT
cdr3_aa: CASSDGTGGDTIYF

clone_size: few
v_call: TRBV5-1
d_call: TRBD1
j_call: TRBJ1-3
cdr3_nt: TGCGCCAGCAGCTTGGGGACAGGGAGCTCTGGAAACACCATATATTTT
cdr3_aa: CASSLGTGSSGNTIYF

clone_size: NA
v_call: TRBV7-2
d_call: NA
j_call: TRBJ1-6
cdr3_nt: TGTGCCAGCAGCTTATATTCTACAAATTCACCCCTCCACTTT
cdr3_aa: CASSLYSTNSPLHF

clone_size: NA
v_call: TRBV7-2
d_call: NA
j_call: TRBJ1-5
cdr3_nt: TGTGCCAGCAGCCCTCACGGGAGTAATCAGCCCCAGCATTTT
cdr3_aa: CASSPHGSNQPQHF

clone_size: few
v_call: TRBV5-4
d_call: TRBD1
j_call: TRBJ1-1
cdr3_nt: TGTGCCAGCAGCCACATGCCCTCCTGGGACAGGGATGAAGCTTTCTTT
cdr3_aa: CASSHMPSWDRDEAFF

clone_size: once
v_call: TRBV2
d_call: NA
j_call: TRBJ1-1
cdr3_nt: TGTGCCAGCACGACCGGTCGTCTAGGGTACACTGAAGCTTTCTTT
cdr3_aa: CASTTGRLGYTEAFF

clone_size: once
v_call: TRBV27
d_call: NA
j_call: TRBJ1-2
cdr3_nt: TGTGCCAGCAGTTCCAATAACAGAGCTAACTATGGCTACACCTTC
cdr3_aa: CASSSNNRANYGYTF

clone_size: NA
v_call: TRBV28
d_call: NA
j_call: TRBJ2-4
cdr3_nt: TGTGCCAGCAGTCTCCGAGTTATGGTGGACCCCGCCAAAAACATTCAGTACTTC
cdr3_aa: CASSLRVMVDPAKNIQYF

clone_size: NA
v_call: TRBV7-9
d_call: NA
j_call: TRBJ2-5
cdr3_nt: TGTGCCAGCAGCTTATCCGGCCAAGAGACCCAGTACTTC
cdr3_aa: CASSLSGQETQYF

clone_size: few
v_call: TRBV27
d_call: TRBD1
j_call: TRBJ2-7
cdr3_nt: TGTGCCAGCAGTTTATCGACAGGGTTATACGAGCAGTACTTC
cdr3_aa: CASSLSTGLYEQYF

clone_size: once
v_call: TRBV9
d_call: NA
j_call: TRBJ1-1
cdr3_nt: TGTGCCAGCAGCGCGCTGACGAACACTGAAGCTTTCTTT
cdr3_aa: CASSALTNTEAFF

clone_size: NA
v_call: TRBV7-2
d_call: TRBD2
j_call: TRBJ2-3
cdr3_nt: TGTGCCAGCAGCTTAGCTGGGGCGGGGGGGCTTACAGATACGCAGTATTTT
cdr3_aa: CASSLAGAGGLTDTQYF

clone_size: NA
v_call: TRBV3-1/TRBV3-2
d_call: TRBD2
j_call: TRBJ2-5
cdr3_nt: TGTGCCAGCAGCCAAGGGGGGGGTCTAGCGGGGCAAGAGACCCAGTACTTC
cdr3_aa: CASSQGGGLAGQETQYF

clone_size: NA
v_call: TRBV10-3
d_call: NA
j_call: TRBJ1-2
cdr3_nt: TGTGCCATCAGTGAGTCCGGGTCCTCTAACTATGGCTACACCTTC
cdr3_aa: CAISESGSSNYGYTF

clone_size: NA
v_call: TRBV6-1
d_call: NA
j_call: TRBJ1-6
cdr3_nt: TGTGCCAGCAGTGAACCTGCAGGTCACCTCCACTTT
cdr3_aa: CASSEPAGHLHF

clone_size: NA
v_call: TRBV11-2
d_call: NA
j_call: TRBJ2-1
cdr3_nt: TGTGCCAGCAGCCCCCTCCGGGCAGGGTTAGGGCTGCAGTTCTTC
cdr3_aa: CASSPLRAGLGLQFF